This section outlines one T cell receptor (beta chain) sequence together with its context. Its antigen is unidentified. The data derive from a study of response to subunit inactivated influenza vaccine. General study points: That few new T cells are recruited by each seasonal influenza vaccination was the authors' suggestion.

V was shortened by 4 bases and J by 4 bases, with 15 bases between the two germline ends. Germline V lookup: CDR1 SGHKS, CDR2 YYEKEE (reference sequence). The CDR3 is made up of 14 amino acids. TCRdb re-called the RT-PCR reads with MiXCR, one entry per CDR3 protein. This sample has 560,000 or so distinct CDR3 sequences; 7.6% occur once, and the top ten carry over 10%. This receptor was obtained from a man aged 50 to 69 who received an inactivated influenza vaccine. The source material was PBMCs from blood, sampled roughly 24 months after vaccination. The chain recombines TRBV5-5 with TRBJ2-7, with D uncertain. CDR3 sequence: CASSPHTVSYEQYF. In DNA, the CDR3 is TGTGCCAGCAGCCCCCACACGGTTTCATACGAGCAGTACTTC.